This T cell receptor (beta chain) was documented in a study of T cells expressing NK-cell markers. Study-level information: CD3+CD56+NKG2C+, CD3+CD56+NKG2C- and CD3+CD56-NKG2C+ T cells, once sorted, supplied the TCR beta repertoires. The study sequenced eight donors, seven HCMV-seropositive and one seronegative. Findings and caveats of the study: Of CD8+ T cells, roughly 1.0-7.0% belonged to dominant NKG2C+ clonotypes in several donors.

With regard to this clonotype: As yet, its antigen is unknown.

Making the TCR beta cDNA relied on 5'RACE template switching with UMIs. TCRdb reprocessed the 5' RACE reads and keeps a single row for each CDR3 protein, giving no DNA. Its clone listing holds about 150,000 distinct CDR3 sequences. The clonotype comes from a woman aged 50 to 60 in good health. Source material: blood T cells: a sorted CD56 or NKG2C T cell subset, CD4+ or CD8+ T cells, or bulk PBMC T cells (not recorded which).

CDR3 sequence reads: CASSLAIGNTEAFF. The chain has TRBV27 and TRBJ1-1. Germline lookup yields CDR1 MNHEY and CDR2 SMNVEV (reference sequence). There are 14 residues in the CDR3.